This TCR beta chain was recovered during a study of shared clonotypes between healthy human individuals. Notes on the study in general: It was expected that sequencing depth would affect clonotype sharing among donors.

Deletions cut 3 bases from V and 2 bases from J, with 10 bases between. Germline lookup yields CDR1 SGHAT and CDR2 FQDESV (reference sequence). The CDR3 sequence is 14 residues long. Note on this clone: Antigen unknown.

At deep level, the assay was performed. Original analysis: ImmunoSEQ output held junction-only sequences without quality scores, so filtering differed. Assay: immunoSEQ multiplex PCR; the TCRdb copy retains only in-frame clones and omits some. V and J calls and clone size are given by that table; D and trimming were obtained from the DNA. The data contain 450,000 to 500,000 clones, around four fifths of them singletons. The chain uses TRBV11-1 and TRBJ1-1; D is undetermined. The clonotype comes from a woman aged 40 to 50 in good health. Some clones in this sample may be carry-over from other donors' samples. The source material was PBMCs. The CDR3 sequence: CASSLRGENTEAFF. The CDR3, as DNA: TGTGCCAGCAGCTTGAGAGGCGAAAACACTGAAGCTTTCTTT.